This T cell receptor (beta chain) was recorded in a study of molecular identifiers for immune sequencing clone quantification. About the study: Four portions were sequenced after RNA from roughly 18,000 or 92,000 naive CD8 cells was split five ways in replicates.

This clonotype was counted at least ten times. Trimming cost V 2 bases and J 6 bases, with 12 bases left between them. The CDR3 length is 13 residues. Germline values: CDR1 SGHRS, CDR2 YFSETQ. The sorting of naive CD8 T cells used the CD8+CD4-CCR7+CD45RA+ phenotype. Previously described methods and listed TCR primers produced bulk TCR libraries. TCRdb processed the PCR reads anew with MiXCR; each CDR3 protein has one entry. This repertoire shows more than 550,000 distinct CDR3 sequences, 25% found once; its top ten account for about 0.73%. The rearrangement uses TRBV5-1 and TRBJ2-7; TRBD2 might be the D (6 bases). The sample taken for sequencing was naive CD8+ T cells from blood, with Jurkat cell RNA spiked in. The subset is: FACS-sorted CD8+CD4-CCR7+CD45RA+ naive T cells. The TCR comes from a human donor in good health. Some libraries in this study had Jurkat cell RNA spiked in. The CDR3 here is CASSLGTPSEQYF. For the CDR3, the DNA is TGCGCCAGCAGCTTAGGGACTCCCAGCGAGCAGTACTTC. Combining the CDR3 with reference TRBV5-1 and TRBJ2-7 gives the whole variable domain KAGVTQTPRYLIKTRGQQVTLSCSPISGHRSVSWYQQTPGQGLQFLFEYFSETQRNKGNFPGRFSGRQFSNSRSEMNVSTLELGDSALYLCASSLGTPSEQYFGPGTRLTVT.